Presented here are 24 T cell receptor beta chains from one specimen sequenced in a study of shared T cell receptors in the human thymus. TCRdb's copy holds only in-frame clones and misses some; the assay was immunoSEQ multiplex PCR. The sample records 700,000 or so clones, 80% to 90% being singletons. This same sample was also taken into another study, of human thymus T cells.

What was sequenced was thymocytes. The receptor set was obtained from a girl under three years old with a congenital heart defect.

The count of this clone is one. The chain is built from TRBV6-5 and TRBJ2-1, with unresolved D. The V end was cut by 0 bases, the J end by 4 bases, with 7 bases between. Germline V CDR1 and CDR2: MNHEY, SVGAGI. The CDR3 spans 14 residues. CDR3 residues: CASSYSKRYNEQFF. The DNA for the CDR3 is TGTGCCAGCAGTTACTCGAAGCGTTACAATGAGCAGTTCTTC.

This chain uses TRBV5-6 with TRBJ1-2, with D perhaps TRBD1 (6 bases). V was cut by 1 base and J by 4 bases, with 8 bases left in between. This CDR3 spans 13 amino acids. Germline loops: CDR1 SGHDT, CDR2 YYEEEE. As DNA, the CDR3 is TGTGCCAGCAGCTTGCAGGGGTCCTATGGCTACACCTTC. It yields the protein CASSLQGSYGYTF.

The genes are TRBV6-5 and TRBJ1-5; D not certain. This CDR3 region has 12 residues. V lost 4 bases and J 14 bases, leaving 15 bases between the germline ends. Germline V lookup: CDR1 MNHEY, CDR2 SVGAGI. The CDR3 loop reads CASSSFRRAEHF. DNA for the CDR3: TGTGCCAGCAGTTCATTCCGGAGGGCCGAGCATTTT.

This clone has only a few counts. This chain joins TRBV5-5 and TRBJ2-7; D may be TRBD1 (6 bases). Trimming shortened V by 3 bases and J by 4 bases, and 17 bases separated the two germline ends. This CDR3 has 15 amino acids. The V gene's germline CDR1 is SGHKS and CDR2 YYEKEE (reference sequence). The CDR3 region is CASSSRGTCRYEQYF. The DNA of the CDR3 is TGTGCCAGCAGCTCCCGAGGGACATGTAGGTACGAGCAGTACTTC.

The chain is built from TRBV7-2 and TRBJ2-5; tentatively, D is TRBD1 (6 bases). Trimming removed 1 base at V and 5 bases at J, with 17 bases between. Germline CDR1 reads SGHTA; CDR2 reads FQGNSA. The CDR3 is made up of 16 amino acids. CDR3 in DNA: TGTGCCAGCAGCTTAGACGGCAGGGGACGTGGGGAGACCCAGTACTTC. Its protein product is CASSLDGRGRGETQYF. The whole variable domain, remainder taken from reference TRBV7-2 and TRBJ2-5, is GAGVSQSPSNKVTEKGKDVELRCDPISGHTALYWYRQSLGQGLEFLIYFQGNSAPDKSGLPSDRFSAERTGGSVSTLTIQRTQQEDSAVYLCASSLDGRGRGETQYFGPGTRLLVL.

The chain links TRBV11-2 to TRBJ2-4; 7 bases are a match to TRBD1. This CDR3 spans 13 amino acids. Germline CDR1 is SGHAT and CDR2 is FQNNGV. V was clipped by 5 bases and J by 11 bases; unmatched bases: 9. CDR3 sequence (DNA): TGTGCCAGCAGCGTCCGACAGGGTTTGGTTCAGTACTTC. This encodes CASSVRQGLVQYF.

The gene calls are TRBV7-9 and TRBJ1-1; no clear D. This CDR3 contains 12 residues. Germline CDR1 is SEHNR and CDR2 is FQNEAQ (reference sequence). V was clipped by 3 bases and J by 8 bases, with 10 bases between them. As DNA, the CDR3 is TGTGCCAGCAGCTTTCACGGTGCCGAAGCTTTCTTT. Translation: CASSFHGAEAFF.

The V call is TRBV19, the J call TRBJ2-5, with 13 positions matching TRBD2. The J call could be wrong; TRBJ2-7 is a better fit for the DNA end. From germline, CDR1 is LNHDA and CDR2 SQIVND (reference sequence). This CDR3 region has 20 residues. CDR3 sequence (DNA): TGTGCCAGTAGTGTTAGAAGACGGACCGGGACTAGCGGGGATACCTACGAGCAGTACTTC. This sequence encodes CASSVRRRTGTSGDTYEQYF.

CDR3 in DNA: TGTGCCAGCAGACTACGCGTAAACACTGAAGCTTTCTTT. Protein sequence: CASRLRVNTEAFF. J is TRBJ1-1 and V is TRBV28, with D hard to call. V was pared by 6 bases and J by 2 bases, with 10 bases between. Germline CDR1 reads MDHEN; CDR2 reads SYDVKM. CDR3 length: 13 residues. The full variable domain, rest sourced from reference TRBV28 and TRBJ1-1, is DVKVTQSSRYLVKRTGEKVFLECVQDMDHENMFWYRQDPGLGLRLIYFSYDVKMKEKGDIPEGYSVSREKKERFSLILESASTNQTSMYLCASRLRVNTEAFFGQGTRLTVV.

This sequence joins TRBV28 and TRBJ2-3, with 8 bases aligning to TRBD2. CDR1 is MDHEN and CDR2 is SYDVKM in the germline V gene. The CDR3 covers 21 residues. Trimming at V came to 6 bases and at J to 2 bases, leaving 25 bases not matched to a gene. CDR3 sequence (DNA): TGTGCCAGCAGACCTAATGCCAGACCGAGACTAGCGAAGCGATTCACAGATACGCAGTATTTT. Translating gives CASRPNARPRLAKRFTDTQYF.

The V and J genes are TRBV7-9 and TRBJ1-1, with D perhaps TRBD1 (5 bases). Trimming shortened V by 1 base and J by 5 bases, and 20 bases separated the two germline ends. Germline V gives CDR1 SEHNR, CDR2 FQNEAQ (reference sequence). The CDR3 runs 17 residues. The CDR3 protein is CASSLGVFRAEETEAFF. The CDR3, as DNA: TGTGCCAGCAGCTTAGGGGTATTCAGGGCCGAGGAAACTGAAGCTTTCTTT.

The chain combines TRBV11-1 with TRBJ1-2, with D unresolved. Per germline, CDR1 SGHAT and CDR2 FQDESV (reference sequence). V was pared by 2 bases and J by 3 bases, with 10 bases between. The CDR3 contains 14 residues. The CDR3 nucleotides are TGTGCCAGCAGCTTACCCGGGGAAGACTATGGCTACACCTTC. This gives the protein CASSLPGEDYGYTF.

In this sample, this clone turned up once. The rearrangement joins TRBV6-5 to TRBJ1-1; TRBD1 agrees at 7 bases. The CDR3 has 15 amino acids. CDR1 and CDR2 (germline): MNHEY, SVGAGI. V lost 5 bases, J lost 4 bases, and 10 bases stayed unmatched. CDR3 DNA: TGTGCCAGCAGTCCTCCCGACAGGGAATGCACTGAAGCTTTCTTT. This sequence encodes CASSPPDRECTEAFF.

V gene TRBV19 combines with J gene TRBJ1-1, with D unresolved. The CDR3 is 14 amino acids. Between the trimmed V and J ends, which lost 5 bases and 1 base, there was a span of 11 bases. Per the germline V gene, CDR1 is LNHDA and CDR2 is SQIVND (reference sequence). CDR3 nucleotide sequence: TGTGCCAGTAGTGGGGAGGAGGCGAACACTGAAGCTTTCTTT. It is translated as CASSGEEANTEAFF. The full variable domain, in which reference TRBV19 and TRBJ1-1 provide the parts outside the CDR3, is DGGITQSPKYLFRKEGQNVTLSCEQNLNHDAMYWYRQDPGQGLRLIYYSQIVNDFQKGDIAEGYSVSREKKESFPLTVTSAQKNPTAFYLCASSGEEANTEAFFGQGTRLTVV.

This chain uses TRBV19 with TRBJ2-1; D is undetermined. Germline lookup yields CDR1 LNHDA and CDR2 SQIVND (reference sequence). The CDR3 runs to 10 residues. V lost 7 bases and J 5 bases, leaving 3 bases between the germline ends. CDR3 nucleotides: TGTGCCAGTACTCACAATGAGCAGTTCTTC. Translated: CASTHNEQFF.

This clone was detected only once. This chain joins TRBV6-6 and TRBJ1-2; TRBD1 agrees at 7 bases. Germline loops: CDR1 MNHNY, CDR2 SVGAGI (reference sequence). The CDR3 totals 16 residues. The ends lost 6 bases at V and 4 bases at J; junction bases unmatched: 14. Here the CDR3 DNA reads TGTGCCAGCAGAGACACAGGGGCCCGAAACAGCTATGGCTACACCTTC. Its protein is CASRDTGARNSYGYTF.

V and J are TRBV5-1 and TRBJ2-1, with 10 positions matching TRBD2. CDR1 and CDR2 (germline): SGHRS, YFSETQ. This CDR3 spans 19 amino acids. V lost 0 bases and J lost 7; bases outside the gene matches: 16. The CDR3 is CASSLARVSGGDYLNEQFF. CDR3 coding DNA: TGCGCCAGCAGCTTGGCACGTGTGAGCGGGGGGGACTATTTGAATGAGCAGTTCTTC.

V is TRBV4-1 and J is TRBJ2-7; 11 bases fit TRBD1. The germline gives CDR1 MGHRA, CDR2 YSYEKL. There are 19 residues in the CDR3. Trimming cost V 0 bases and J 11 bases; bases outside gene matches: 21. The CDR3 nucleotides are TGCGCCAGCAGCCAAGAGAAACGAGGCGGACAGGGGGCTCGTTATGAGAAGTACTTC. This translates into CASSQEKRGGQGARYEKYF.

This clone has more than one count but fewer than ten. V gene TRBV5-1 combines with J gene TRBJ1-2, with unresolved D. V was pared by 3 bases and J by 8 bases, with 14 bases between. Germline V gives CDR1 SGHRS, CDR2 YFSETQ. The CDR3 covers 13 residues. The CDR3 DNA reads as TGCGCCAGCAGCTCTCCATACATCCGCGGCTACACCTTC. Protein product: CASSSPYIRGYTF.

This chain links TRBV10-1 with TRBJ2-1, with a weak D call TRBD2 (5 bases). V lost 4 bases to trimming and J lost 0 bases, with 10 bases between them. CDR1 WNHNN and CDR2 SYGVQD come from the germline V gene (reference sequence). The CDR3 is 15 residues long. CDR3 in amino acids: CASSVLGSSYNEQFF. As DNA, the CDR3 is TGCGCCAGCAGTGTTTTAGGGAGCTCCTACAATGAGCAGTTCTTC.

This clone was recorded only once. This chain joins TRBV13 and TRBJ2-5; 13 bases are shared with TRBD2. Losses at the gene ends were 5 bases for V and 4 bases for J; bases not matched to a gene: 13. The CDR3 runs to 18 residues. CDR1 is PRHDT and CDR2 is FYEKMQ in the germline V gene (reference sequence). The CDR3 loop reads CASSPTGLAGREGETQYF. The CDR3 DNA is TGTGCCAGCAGCCCCACGGGACTAGCGGGGCGGGAGGGAGAGACCCAGTACTTC.

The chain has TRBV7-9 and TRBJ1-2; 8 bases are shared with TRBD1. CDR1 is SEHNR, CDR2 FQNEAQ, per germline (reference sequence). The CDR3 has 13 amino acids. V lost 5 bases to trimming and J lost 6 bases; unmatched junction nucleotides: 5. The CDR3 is CASSNRDRHGYTF. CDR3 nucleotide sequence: TGTGCCAGCAGCAACCGGGACAGGCATGGCTACACCTTC.

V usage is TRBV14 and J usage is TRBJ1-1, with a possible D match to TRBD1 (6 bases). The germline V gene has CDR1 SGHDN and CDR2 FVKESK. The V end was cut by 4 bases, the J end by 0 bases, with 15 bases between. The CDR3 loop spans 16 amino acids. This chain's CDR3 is CASSPSRDKLNTEAFF. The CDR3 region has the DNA TGTGCCAGCAGCCCATCCCGGGACAAATTGAACACTGAAGCTTTCTTT. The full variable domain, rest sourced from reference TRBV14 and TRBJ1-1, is EAGVTQFPSHSVIEKGQTVTLRCDPISGHDNLYWYRRVMGKEIKFLLHFVKESKQDESGMPNNRFLAERTGGTYSTLKVQPAELEDSGVYFCASSPSRDKLNTEAFFGQGTRLTVV.

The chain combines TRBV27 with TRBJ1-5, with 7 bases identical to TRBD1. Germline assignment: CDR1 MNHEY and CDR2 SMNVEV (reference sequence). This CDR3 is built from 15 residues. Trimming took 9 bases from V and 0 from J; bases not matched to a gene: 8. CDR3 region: CASGRDRDSNQPQHF. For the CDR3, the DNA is TGTGCCAGTGGCCGGGACAGAGATAGCAATCAGCCCCAGCATTTT.